The rows below give T cell receptor beta chains drawn from one sample of a study of patients and donors after allogeneic stem cell transplantation. TCRdb recomputed calls from the RT-PCR reads with MiXCR, one row per CDR3 protein. The sample has 800,000 to 1,000,000 distinct CDR3 sequences, over 15% seen once. The material sequenced was blood, either unsorted or a sorted T cell fraction (not recorded which). The receptors shown here come from a human donor who was either an allogeneic HSCT recipient or a stem cell or donor lymphocyte infusion donor (not recorded which). It is not recorded whose cells these are; they may come from a transplant donor. CDR3s include the opening cysteine and the closing phenylalanine or tryptophan. The D gene is left open where the match is weak. Only part of the rows carry a size: once, few, many, or a class if the clone is expanded.

abundance,j_gene,v_gene,d_gene,len,CDR3nt,CDR3aa
NA,TRBJ1-2,TRBV6-5,TRBD1,15,TGTGCCAGCAGTTACACGAGGACAGGCCCTCGGGGCTACACCTTC,CASSYTRTGPRGYTF
NA,TRBJ1-5,TRBV24-1,TRBD1,17,TGTGCCACCAGTGACCCGTCACAGGGGCATGGCAATCAGCCCCAGCATTTT,CATSDPSQGHGNQPQHF
many,TRBJ2-1,TRBV2,NA,16,TGTGCCAGCAGTGAAATTGGCAGGGGATCCTACAATGAGCAGTTCTTC,CASSEIGRGSYNEQFF
NA,TRBJ2-7,TRBV20-1,NA,13,TGCAGTGCTAGAGGACTTTTCTCCTACGAGCAGTACTTC,CSARGLFSYEQYF
NA,TRBJ2-3,TRBV5-6,TRBD2,14,TGTGCCACCACCCGGGCGGGAGGGCCGGATACGCAGTATTTT,CATTRAGGPDTQYF
NA,TRBJ2-7,TRBV24-1,NA,16,TGTGCCACCAGTGACGGTAACCGGGTAGGAGGCTACGAGCAGTACTTC,CATSDGNRVGGYEQYF
many,TRBJ1-2,TRBV20-1,NA,14,TGCAGTGCTAGGAGGGGTTCTGGGGTCTATGGCTACACCTTC,CSARRGSGVYGYTF
few,TRBJ2-1,TRBV7-9,NA,13,TGTGCCAGCAGCTTCAGGGTTCGGGGTGAGCAGTTCTTC,CASSFRVRGEQFF
NA,TRBJ2-3,TRBV7-8,NA,14,TGTGCCAGCAGCTTAGTTTATGCGGAGATTACGCAGTATTTT,CASSLVYAEITQYF
few,TRBJ1-1,TRBV12-3/TRBV12-4,NA,12,TGTGCCAGTGGCCAGGGCCTCTTTGAAGCTTTCTTT,CASGQGLFEAFF
few,TRBJ2-2,TRBV12-3/TRBV12-4,TRBD1,14,TGTGCCAGCAGTTTTGGACAGGGGAACGGGGAGCTGTTTTTT,CASSFGQGNGELFF